This T cell receptor beta chain was sequenced in a study of blood T cell repertoires in COVID-19. Study details: Samples of COVID-19 (acute and convalescent) were obtained from the United States, Italy and Spain. Nucleic acid was either cDNA or gDNA, and it came from T cells, B-cell-depleted T cells, or PBMCs.

The germline gives CDR1 SGHAT, CDR2 FQNNGV. CDR3 size: 14 residues. The V and J ends lost 3 bases and 2 bases, in that order; junction bases with no gene match: 1. In the authors' methods: Amplification from reference gene primers served as the basis for estimated nucleated cell counts. Sequencing used immunoSEQ multiplex PCR; TCRdb keeps in-frame clones, though not all of them. For V, J and clone size, that table is used; D and trimming come from the DNA. Of about 260,000 clones in the sample, around 90% were seen once. Sequencing used peripheral blood. This sequence joins TRBV11-2 and TRBJ1-2; TRBD1 agrees at 9 bases. This clonotype was obtained from a human donor in a cohort sampled during active COVID-19. CDR3 loop: CASSLGQGNYGYTF. CDR3 coding DNA: TGTGCCAGCAGCTTGGGACAGGGAAACTATGGCTACACCTTC.